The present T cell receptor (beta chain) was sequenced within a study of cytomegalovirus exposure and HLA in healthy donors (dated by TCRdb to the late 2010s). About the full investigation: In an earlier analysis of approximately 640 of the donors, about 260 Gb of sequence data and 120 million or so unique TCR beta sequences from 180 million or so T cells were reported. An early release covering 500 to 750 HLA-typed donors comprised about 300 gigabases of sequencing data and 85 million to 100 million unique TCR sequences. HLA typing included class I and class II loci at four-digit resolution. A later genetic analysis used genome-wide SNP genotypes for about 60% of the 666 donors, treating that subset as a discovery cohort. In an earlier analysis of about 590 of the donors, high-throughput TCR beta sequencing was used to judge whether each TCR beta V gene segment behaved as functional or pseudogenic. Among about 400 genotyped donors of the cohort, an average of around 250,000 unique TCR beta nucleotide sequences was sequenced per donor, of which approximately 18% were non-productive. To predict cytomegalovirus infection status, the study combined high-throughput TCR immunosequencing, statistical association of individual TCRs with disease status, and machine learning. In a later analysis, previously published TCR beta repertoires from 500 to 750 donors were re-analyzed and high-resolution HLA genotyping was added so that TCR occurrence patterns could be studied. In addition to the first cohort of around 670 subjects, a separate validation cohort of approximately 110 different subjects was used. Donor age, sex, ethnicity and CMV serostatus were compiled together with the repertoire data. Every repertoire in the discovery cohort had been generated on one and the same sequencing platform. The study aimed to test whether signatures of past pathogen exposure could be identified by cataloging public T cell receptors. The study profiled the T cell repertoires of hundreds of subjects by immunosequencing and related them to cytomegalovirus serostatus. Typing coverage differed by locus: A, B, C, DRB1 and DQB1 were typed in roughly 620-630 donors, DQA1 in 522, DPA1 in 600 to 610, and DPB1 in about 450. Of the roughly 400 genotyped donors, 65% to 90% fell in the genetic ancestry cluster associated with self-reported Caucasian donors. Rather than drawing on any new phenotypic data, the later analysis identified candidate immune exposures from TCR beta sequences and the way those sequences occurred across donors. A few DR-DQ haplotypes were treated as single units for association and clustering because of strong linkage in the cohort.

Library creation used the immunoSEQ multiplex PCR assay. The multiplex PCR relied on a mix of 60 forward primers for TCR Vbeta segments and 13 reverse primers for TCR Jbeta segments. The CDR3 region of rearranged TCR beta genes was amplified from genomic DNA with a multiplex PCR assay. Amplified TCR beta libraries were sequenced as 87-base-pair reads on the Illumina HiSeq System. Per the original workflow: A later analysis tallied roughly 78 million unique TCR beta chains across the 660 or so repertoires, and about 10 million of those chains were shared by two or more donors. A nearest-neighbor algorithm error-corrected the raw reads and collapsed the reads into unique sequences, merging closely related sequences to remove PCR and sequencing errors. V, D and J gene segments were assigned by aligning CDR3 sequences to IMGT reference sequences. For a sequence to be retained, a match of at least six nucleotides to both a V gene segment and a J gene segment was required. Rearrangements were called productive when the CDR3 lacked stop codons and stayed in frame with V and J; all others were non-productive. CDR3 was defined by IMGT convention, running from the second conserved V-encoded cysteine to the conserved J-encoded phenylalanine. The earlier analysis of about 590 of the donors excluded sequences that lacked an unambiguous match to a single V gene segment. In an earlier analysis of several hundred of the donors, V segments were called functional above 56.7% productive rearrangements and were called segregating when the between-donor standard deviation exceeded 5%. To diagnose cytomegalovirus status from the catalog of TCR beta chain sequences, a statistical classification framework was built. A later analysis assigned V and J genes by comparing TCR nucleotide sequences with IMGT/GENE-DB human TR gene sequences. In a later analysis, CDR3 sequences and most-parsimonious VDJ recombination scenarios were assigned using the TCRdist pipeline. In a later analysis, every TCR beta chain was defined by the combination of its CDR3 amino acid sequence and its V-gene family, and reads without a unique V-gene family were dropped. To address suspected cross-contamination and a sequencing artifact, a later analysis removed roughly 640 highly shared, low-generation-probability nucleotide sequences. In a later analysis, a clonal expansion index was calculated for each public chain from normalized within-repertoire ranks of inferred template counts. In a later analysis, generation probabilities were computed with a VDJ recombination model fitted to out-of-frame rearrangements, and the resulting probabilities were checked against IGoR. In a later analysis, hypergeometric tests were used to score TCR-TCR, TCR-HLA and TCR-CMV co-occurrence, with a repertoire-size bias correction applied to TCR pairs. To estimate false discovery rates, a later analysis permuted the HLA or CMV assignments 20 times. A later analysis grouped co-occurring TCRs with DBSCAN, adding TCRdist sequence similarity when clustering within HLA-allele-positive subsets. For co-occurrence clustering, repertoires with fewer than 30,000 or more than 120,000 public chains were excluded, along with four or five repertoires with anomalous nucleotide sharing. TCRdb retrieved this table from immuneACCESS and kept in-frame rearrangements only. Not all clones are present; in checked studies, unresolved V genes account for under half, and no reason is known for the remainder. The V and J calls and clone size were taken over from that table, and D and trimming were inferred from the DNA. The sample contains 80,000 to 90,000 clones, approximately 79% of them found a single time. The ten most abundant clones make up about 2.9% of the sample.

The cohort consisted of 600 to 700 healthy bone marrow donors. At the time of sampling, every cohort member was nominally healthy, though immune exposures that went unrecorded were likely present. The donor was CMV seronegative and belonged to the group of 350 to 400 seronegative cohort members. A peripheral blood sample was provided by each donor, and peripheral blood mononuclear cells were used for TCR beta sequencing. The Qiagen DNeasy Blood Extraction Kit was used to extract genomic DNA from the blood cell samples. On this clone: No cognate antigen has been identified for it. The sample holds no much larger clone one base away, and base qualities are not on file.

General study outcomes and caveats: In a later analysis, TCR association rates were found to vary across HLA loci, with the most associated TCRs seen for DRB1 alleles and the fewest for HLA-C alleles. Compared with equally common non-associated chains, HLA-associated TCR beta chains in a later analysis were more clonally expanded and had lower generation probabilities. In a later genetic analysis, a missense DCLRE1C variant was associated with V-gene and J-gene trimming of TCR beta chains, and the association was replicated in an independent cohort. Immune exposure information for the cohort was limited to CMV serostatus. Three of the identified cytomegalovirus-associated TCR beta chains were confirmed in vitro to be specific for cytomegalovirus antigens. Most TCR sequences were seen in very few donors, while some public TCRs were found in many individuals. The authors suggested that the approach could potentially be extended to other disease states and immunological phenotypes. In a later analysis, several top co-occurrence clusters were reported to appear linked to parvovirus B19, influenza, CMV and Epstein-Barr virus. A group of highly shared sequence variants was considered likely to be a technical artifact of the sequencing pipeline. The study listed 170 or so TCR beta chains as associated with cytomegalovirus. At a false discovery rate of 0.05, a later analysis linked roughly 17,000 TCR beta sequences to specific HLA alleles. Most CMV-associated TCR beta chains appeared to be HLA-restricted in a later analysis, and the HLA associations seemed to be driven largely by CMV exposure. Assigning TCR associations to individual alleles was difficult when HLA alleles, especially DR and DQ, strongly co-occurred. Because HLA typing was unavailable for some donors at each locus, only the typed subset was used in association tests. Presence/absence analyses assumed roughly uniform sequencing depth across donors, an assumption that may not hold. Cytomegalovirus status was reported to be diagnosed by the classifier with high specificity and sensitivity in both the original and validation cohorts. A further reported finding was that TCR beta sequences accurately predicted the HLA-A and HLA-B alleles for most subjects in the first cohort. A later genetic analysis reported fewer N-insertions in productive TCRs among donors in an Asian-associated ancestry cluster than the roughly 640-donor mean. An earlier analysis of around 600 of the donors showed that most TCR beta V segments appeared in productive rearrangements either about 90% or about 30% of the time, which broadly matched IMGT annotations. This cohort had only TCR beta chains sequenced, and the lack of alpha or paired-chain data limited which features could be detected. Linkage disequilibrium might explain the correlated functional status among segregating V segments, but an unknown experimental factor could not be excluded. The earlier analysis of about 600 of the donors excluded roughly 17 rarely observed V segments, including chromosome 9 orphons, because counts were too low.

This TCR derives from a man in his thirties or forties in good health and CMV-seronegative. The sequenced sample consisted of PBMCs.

The CDR3 region reads CASSLPGLYTEAFF. The DNA sequence is given as TGTGCCAGCAGCCTCCCGGGACTCTACACTGAAGCTTTCTTT. The rearrangement combines TRBV14 with TRBJ1-1; the D region possibly corresponds to TRBD1 (5 bases align). CDR1 SGHDN and CDR2 FVKESK were looked up in the germline V gene. From the cysteine through the phenylalanine, the CDR3 covers 14 amino acids. Only the CDR3 region is kept as DNA, spanning 42 bases read in frame from base 1. V sheds 4 bases and J sheds 3 bases, leaving 12 bases between their ends.